Sequencing of this TCR beta chain was carried out in a study of a mutant IDH1 vaccine in newly diagnosed glioma. The time point: week 11, during vaccination. Vaccine doses each comprised 300 ug of mutant IDH1 20-mer peptide, with topical imiquimod. Concerning this clone itself: Its antigen is unidentified.

V gave up 5 bases and J gave up 3 bases, with 8 bases separating them. The CDR3 sequence is 13 residues long. From germline, CDR1 is SNHLY and CDR2 FYNNEI. The assay was immunoSEQ multiplex PCR, and TCRdb's table has in-frame clones only and misses some. The repertoire holds 25,000 to 40,000 clones, with around 80% as singletons. The sequenced sample was PBMCs, obtained from a glioma patient whose treatment included an IDH1 peptide vaccine. This receptor was taken from a man aged 25 to 40 with glioma. The chain links TRBV2 to TRBJ1-5; D not certain. Here the CDR3 reads CASSNSLNQPQHF. Written as DNA, the CDR3 is TGTGCCAGCAGTAATTCACTCAATCAGCCCCAGCATTTT.